One T cell receptor (beta chain) is described in this entry. Its antigen is undetermined. Deletions cut 0 bases from V and 1 base from J, with 15 bases between. This CDR3 is built from 16 residues. The germline V gene encodes CDR1 GTSNPN and CDR2 SVGIG (reference sequence). This PCR relied on a set of 60 Vbeta primers and 13 Jbeta primers. The protocol was immunoSEQ multiplex PCR, while the TCRdb copy is restricted to in-frame clones and leaves out a portion. The repertoire holds about 92,000 clones, under 80% seen once, with less than 9.5% in the top ten. This sample was taken from a study of cytomegalovirus exposure and HLA in healthy donors. Regarding the study as a whole: About 87% or about 30% of the time was how often most TCR beta V segments were productive, according to an earlier analysis.

The sequenced material came from PBMCs. The receptor's source is a man between 45 and 60 years old in good health and CMV-seropositive. V usage is TRBV30 and J usage is TRBJ1-1; D uncertain. The CDR3: CAWSVLGVSKNTEAFF. CDR3 sequence (DNA): TGTGCCTGGAGTGTACTCGGGGTTAGTAAGAACACTGAAGCTTTCTTT. Full variable domain (outside the CDR3, taken from reference TRBV30 and TRBJ1-1): SQTIHQWPATLVQPVGSPLSLECTVEGTSNPNLYWYRQAAGRGLQLLFYSVGIGQISSEVPQNLSASRPQDRQFILSSKKLLLSDSGFYLCAWSVLGVSKNTEAFFGQGTRLTVV.